This T cell receptor beta chain was recovered during a study of Ad26.COV2.S vaccination and SARS-CoV-2 variants. Study results and limitations: The TCR breadth and depth analyses may have understated or missed part of the total T cell responses. People who got the vaccine or the placebo had similar non-spike TCR breadth. Substantial breadth in spike-specific CD8+ and CD4+ T cell responses was reportedly seen after vaccination.

The repertoire was sequenced with immunoSEQ multiplex PCR; TCRdb's copy has only in-frame clones and lacks some. There are roughly 500,000 clones in the sample; 89% occur only once, and 2.5% to 3% lies in the top ten. The V and J ends lost 9 bases and 5 bases, in that order; junction bases with no gene match: 4. This CDR3 has 11 residues. Germline lookup yields CDR1 SGHRS and CDR2 YFSETQ. Notes on this clone: Its antigen is undetermined.

Treatment in this sample: around 19 received Ad26.COV2.S at low or high dose, single or two shots; 5 received placebo; per-sample allocation not given. The samples date from day 63 after the first vaccine or placebo injection. Boston hosted the donor, who was an adult aged 18-55 years. J is TRBJ1-1 and V is TRBV5-1; 7 nucleotides line up with TRBD1. The TCR was taken from a person aged 18 to 65 who received the Ad26.COV2.S COVID-19 vaccine or a placebo. The specimen comprised peripheral blood, sampled in a trial of Ad26.COV2.S vaccine versus placebo. The CDR3 DNA reads TGCGCCACAAAGGGGGCAACTGAAGCTTTCTTT. Encoded protein: CATKGATEAFF.